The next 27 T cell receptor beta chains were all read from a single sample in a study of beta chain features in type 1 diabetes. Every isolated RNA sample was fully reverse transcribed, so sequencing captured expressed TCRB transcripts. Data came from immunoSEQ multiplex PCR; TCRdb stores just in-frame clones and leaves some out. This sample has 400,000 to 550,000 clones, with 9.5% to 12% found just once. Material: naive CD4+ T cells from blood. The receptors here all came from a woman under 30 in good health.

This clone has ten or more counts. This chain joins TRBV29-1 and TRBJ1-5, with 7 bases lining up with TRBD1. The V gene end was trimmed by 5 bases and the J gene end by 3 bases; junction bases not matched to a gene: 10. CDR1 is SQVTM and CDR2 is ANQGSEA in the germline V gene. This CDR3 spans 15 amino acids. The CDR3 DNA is TGCAGCGTTAGAGACAGGGACGGGATCAATCAGCCCCAGCATTTT. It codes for CSVRDRDGINQPQHF.

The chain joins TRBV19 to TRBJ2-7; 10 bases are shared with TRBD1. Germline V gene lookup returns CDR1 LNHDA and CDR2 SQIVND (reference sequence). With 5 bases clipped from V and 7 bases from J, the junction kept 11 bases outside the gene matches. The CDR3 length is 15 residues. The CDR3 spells CASSVTGTGDGEQYF. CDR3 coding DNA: TGTGCCAGTAGTGTAACCGGGACAGGGGATGGGGAGCAGTACTTC. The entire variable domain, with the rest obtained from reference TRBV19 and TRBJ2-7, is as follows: DGGITQSPKYLFRKEGQNVTLSCEQNLNHDAMYWYRQDPGQGLRLIYYSQIVNDFQKGDIAEGYSVSREKKESFPLTVTSAQKNPTAFYLCASSVTGTGDGEQYFGPGTRLTVT.

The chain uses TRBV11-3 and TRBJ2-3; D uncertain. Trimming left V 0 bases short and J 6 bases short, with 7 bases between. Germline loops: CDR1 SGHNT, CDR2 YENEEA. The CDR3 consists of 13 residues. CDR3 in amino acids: CASSLDQVDTQYF. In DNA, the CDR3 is TGTGCCAGCAGCTTAGATCAGGTGGATACGCAGTATTTT.

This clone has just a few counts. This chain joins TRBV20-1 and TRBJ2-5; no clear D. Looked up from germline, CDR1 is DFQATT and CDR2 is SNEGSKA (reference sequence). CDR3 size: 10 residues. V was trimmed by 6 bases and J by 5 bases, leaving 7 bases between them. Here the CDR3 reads CSASMETQYF. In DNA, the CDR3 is TGCAGTGCCAGCATGGAGACCCAGTACTTC.

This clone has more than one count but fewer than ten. CDR3 in amino acids: CASSPSGNPGANVLTF. The CDR3 DNA reads as TGTGCCAGCAGCCCCTCCGGTAACCCTGGGGCCAACGTCCTGACTTTC. The chain combines TRBV7-2 with TRBJ2-6, with unresolved D. Germline CDR1 SGHTA, CDR2 FQGNSA. The CDR3 is 16 residues long. V was shortened by 5 bases and J by 2 bases, with 13 bases between the two germline ends.

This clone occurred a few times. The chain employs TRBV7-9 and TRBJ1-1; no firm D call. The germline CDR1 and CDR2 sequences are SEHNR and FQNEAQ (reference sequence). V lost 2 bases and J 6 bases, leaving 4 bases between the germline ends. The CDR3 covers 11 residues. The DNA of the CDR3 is TGTGCCAGCAGCTTAAGGGCTGAAGCTTTCTTT. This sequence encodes CASSLRAEAFF.

CDR3 coding DNA: TGTGCCAGCAGCCGCGGACAGGGTGAGTCCTACGAGCAGTACGTC. Translation gives CASSRGQGESYEQYV. V is TRBV21-1 and J is TRBJ2-7; the DNA was not compared with TRBD1, the D call given in the table. TRBV21-1 is a pseudogene. This CDR3 has 15 residues.

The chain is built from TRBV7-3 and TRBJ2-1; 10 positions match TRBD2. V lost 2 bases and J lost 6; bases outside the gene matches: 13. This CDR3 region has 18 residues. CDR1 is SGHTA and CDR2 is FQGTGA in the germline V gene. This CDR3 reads CASSLAPLTSGVANEQFF. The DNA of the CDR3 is TGTGCCAGCAGCTTAGCCCCTCTTACTAGCGGGGTAGCCAATGAGCAGTTCTTC.

CDR3 region: CASSLGTFTDTQYF. DNA of the CDR3: TGTGCCAGCAGCTTGGGGACTTTCACAGATACGCAGTATTTT. The chain carries TRBV5-6 and TRBJ2-3; possible D gene TRBD2, 5 bases. V gave up 0 bases and J gave up 2 bases, with 7 bases separating them. CDR1 and CDR2 from the germline V gene are SGHDT and YYEEEE. The CDR3 sequence is 14 residues long.

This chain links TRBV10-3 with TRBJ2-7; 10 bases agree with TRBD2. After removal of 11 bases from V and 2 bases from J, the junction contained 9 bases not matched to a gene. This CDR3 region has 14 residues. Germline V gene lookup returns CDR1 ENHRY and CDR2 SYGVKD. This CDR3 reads CAASQGLATYEQYF. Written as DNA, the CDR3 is TGTGCCGCCAGCCAGGGACTAGCGACCTACGAGCAGTACTTC.

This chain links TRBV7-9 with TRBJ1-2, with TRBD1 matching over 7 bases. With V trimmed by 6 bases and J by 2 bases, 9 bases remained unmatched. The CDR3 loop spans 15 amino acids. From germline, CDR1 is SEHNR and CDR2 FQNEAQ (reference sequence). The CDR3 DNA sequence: TGTGCCAGCAGATTGACCGACAGGGAGAACTATGGCTACACCTTC. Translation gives CASRLTDRENYGYTF.

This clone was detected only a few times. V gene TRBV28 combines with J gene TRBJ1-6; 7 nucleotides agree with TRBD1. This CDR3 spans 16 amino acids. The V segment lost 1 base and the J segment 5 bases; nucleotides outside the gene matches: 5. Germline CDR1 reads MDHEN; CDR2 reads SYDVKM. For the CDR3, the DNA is TGTGCCAGCAGTTTATCCGACAGGGAAAATAATTCACCCCTCCACTTT. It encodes CASSLSDRENNSPLHF.

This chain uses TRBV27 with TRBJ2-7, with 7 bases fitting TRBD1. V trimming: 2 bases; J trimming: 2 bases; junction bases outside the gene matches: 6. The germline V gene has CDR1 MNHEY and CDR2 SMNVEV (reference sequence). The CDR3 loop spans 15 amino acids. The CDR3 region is CASSLRGLVTYEQYF. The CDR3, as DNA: TGTGCCAGCAGTTTAAGGGGGCTGGTCACCTACGAGCAGTACTTC.

In DNA form, the CDR3 reads TGTGCCATCAGTGGTCAGGTCGCCTCCTACAATGAGCAGTTCTTC. This encodes CAISGQVASYNEQFF. The rearrangement links TRBV10-3 to TRBJ2-1; no clear D gene. The V gene lost 4 bases and the J gene lost 0 bases, with 10 bases spanning the gap. CDR1 ENHRY and CDR2 SYGVKD come from the germline V gene. The CDR3 is 15 amino acids.

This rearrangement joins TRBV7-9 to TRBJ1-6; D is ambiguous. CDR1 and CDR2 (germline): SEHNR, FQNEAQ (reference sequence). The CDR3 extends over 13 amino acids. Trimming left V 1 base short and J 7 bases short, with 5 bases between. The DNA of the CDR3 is TGTGCCAGCAGCTTAGAACTGAATTCACCCCTCCACTTT. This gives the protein CASSLELNSPLHF.

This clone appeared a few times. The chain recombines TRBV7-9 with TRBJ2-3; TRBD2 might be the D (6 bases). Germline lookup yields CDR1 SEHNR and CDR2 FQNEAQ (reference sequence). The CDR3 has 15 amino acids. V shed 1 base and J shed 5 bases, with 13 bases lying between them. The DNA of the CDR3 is TGTGCCAGCAGCTTAGGCGCGGGAATAGGAGATACGCAGTATTTT. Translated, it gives CASSLGAGIGDTQYF.

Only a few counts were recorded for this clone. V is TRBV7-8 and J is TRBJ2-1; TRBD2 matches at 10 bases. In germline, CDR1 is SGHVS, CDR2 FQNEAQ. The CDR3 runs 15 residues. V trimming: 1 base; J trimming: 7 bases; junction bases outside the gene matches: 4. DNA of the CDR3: TGTGCCAGCAGCTTAGGAGCGGGAGGGCTGAATGAGCAGTTCTTC. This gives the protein CASSLGAGGLNEQFF.

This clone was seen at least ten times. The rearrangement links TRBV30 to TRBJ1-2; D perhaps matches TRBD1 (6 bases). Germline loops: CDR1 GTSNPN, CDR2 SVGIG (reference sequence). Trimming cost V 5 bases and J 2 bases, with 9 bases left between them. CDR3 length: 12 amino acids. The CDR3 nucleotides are TGTGCCTGGCTGAGGGGGAACTATGGCTACACCTTC. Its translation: CAWLRGNYGYTF. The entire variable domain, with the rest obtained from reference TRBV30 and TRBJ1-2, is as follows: SQTIHQWPATLVQPVGSPLSLECTVEGTSNPNLYWYRQAAGRGLQLLFYSVGIGQISSEVPQNLSASRPQDRQFILSSKKLLLSDSGFYLCAWLRGNYGYTFGSGTRLTVV.

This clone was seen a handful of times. The CDR3 DNA reads TGTGCCAGTAGTATATCGACAGGGACCTACAATGAGCAGTTCTTC. Its protein is CASSISTGTYNEQFF. The chain has TRBV19 and TRBJ2-1; 7 bases line up with TRBD1. The CDR3 has 15 residues. With 2 bases clipped from V and 2 bases from J, the junction kept 3 bases outside the gene matches. Per germline, CDR1 LNHDA and CDR2 SQIVND (reference sequence).

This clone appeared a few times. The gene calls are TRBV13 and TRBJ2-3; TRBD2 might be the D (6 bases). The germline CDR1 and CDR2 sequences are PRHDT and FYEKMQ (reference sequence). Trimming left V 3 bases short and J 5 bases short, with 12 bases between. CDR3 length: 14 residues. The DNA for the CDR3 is TGTGCCAGCAGCTTCGGGGGTTTCGTAGATACGCAGTATTTT. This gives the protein CASSFGGFVDTQYF.

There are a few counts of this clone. CDR3: CASNRGFAADTQYF. As DNA, the CDR3 is TGTGCCAGCAACCGGGGGTTCGCCGCAGATACGCAGTATTTT. This chain joins TRBV2 and TRBJ2-3; D is perhaps TRBD2 (6 bases). Germline V gene sequence: CDR1 SNHLY, CDR2 FYNNEI. This CDR3 comprises 14 residues. V dropped 7 bases and J dropped 4 bases, with 15 bases sitting between them.

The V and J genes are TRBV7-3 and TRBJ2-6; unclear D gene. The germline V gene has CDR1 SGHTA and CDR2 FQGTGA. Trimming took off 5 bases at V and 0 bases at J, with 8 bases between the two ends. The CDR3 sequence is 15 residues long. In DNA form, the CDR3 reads TGTGCCAGCAGCCCCCGCGTCTCTGGGGCCAACGTCCTGACTTTC. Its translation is CASSPRVSGANVLTF.

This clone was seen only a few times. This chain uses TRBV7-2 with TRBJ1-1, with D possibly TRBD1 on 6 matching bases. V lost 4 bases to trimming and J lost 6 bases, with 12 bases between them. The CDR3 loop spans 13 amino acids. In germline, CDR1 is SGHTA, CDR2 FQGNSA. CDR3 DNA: TGTGCCAGCAGCTCCCCTAACAGGGCTGAAGCTTTCTTT. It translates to CASSSPNRAEAFF.

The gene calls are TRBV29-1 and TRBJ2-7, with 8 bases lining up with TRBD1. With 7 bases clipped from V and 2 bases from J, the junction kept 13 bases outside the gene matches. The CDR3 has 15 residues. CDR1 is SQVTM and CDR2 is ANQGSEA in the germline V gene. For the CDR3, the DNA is TGCAGCGCCGCAAGGACAGGGACCGATCCCTACGAGCAGTACTTC. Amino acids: CSAARTGTDPYEQYF.

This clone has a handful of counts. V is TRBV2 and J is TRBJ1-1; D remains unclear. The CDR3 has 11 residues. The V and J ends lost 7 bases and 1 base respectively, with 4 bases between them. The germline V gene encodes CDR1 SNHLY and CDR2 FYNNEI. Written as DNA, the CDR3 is TGTGCCAGCATCGCGAACACTGAAGCTTTCTTT. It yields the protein CASIANTEAFF.

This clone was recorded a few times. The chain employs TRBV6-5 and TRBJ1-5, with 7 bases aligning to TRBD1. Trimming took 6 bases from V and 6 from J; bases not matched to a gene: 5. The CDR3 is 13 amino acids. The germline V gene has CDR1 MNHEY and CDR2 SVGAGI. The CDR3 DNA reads TGTGCCAGCAGGCCAGGGGGGGCTCAGCCCCAGCATTTT. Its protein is CASRPGGAQPQHF.

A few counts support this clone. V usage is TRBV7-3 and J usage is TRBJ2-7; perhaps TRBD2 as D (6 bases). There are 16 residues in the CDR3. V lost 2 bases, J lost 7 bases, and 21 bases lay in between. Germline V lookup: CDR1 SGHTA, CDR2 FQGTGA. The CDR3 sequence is CASSLYPGQAGGEQYF. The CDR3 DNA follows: TGTGCCAGCAGCTTATATCCGGGGCAGGCCGGGGGAGAGCAGTACTTC.